Shown below are 14 T cell receptor beta chains from a single sample sequenced in a study of T cell changes during pregnancy in multiple sclerosis. Repertoires were generated with immunoSEQ multiplex PCR, while TCRdb's copy carries only in-frame clones and drops some. The sample holds 55,000 to 65,000 clones, 80% to 95% seen once. This material consisted of peripheral blood, taken in the second trimester of pregnancy. The receptors here all came from a female donor with multiple sclerosis, enrolled in a pregnancy study.

CDR3 DNA sequence: TGTGCCAGTAGTATAGATCGACGGGGGGCGTCCTACAATGAGCAGTTCTTC. Residues: CASSIDRRGASYNEQFF. The chain joins TRBV19 to TRBJ2-1; tentative D call: TRBD2 (7 bases). CDR1 is LNHDA, CDR2 SQIVND, per germline (reference sequence). The V end lost 0 bases, the J end lost 1 base, and 13 bases lay between the germline ends. The CDR3 is 17 residues long. Using reference TRBV19 and TRBJ2-1 for the parts outside the CDR3, the full variable domain is DGGITQSPKYLFRKEGQNVTLSCEQNLNHDAMYWYRQDPGQGLRLIYYSQIVNDFQKGDIAEGYSVSREKKESFPLTVTSAQKNPTAFYLCASSIDRRGASYNEQFFGPGTRLTVL.

V and J are TRBV27 and TRBJ1-3; D is unclear. This CDR3 spans 17 amino acids. Germline V CDR1 and CDR2: MNHEY, SMNVEV (reference sequence). Trimming took 6 bases from V and 0 from J, leaving 18 bases between them. The CDR3 region has the DNA TGTGCCAGCAGCCCCCAAAGCTCGGGAAGCTCTGGAAACACCATATATTTT. Its protein product is CASSPQSSGSSGNTIYF.

The chain links TRBV4-1 to TRBJ2-7; perhaps TRBD1 as D (6 bases). Trimming shortened V by 0 bases and J by 3 bases, and 12 bases separated the two germline ends. CDR1 and CDR2 from the germline V gene are MGHRA and YSYEKL. This CDR3 spans 15 amino acids. Here the CDR3 DNA reads TGCGCCAGCAGCCAAGACCCGCGCAGGGGCTACGAGCAGTACTTC. Translated, it gives CASSQDPRRGYEQYF.

The CDR3: CASSLSSGRRIDTQYF. The CDR3 DNA follows: TGTGCCAGCAGCTTGTCTAGCGGGAGAAGGATAGATACGCAGTATTTT. The J gene is TRBJ2-3, the V gene TRBV7-2; 10 nucleotides line up with TRBD2. The CDR3 length is 16 residues. V dropped 3 bases and J dropped 5; count of bases not matched to a gene: 8. From germline, CDR1 is SGHTA and CDR2 FQGNSA.

The chain has TRBV5-1 and TRBJ2-7, with 9 bases fitting TRBD1. Germline CDR1 reads SGHRS; CDR2 reads YFSETQ. The CDR3 totals 14 residues. The junction had 7 bases not matched to a gene; V was cut back by 4 bases and J by 5 bases. The chain's CDR3 is CASSPGTGRHEQYF. The DNA for the CDR3 is TGCGCCAGCAGCCCCGGGACAGGGCGCCACGAGCAGTACTTC.

The gene calls are TRBV30 and TRBJ2-3; perhaps TRBD2 as D (5 bases). The CDR3 has 15 residues. Germline V gives CDR1 GTSNPN, CDR2 SVGIG (reference sequence). The ends were cut back, 5 bases at V and 0 bases at J, with 15 bases in the middle. The CDR3 DNA is TGTGCCTGGGCAAGGAGGCCTCCTAGCACAGATACGCAGTATTTT. Translation: CAWARRPPSTDTQYF.

The gene calls are TRBV5-1 and TRBJ2-1; D gene ambiguous. Trimming shortened V by 3 bases and J by 5 bases, and 6 bases separated the two germline ends. Germline CDR1 SGHRS, CDR2 YFSETQ. This CDR3 is 12 amino acids long. DNA of the CDR3: TGCGCCAGCAGCTCAGATAACAATGAGCAGTTCTTC. Its translation: CASSSDNNEQFF.

The chain joins TRBV29-1 to TRBJ1-2, with D unresolved. Trimming took 4 bases from V and 0 from J, leaving 6 bases between them. Germline-derived CDR1 and CDR2 are SQVTM and ANQGSEA. CDR3 size: 12 residues. CDR3 in DNA: TGCAGCGTTGCCGGTTCTAACTATGGCTACACCTTC. Amino acids: CSVAGSNYGYTF.

For this clone: The junction shows a germline mismatch at one end, possibly a read error. Other DNA sequences in this sample translate to the same CDR3. V usage is TRBV7-2 and J usage is TRBJ2-3, with D tentatively TRBD2 (6 bases). Germline lookup yields CDR1 SGHTA and CDR2 FQGNSA. The CDR3 contains 15 residues. The CDR3: CASSSTGVGTDTQYF. Here the CDR3 DNA reads TGTGCCAGCAGCTCCACGGGAGTCGGCACAGATACACAGTATTTT.

V and J are TRBV10-1 and TRBJ1-2; 8 positions match TRBD1. Germline assignment: CDR1 WNHNN and CDR2 SYGVQD (reference sequence). CDR3 length equals 12 residues. J lost 8 bases, V lost 5 bases, and 4 bases had no gene match. In DNA, the CDR3 is TGCGCCAGCAGTACGGACAGGGACGGCTACACCTTC. Encoded protein: CASSTDRDGYTF.

This chain joins TRBV7-3 and TRBJ2-5; TRBD1 matches at 7 bases. The DNA end favors TRBJ2-7, so the J call may be wrong. CDR3 length: 15 residues. CDR1 is SGHTA and CDR2 is FQGTGA in the germline V gene. This CDR3 reads CASSLSGTAVYEQYF. The CDR3 DNA reads TGTGCCAGCAGCTTATCCGGGACAGCTGTATACGAGCAGTACTTC.

The CDR3: CASSFGTGVEKNYGYTF. DNA of the CDR3: TGTGCCAGCAGCTTTGGGACAGGGGTAGAGAAGAACTATGGCTACACCTTC. This chain links TRBV7-8 with TRBJ1-2; 10 bases are a match to TRBD1. After removal of 3 bases from V and 2 bases from J, the junction contained 9 bases not matched to a gene. This CDR3 has 17 residues. Germline CDR1 reads SGHVS; CDR2 reads FQNEAQ.

This clone was seen only once. The V call is TRBV5-6, the J call TRBJ1-2; D possibly corresponds to TRBD1 (5 bases). The V and J ends lost 1 base and 1 base respectively, with 11 bases between them. The CDR3 contains 15 residues. Germline V gene lookup returns CDR1 SGHDT and CDR2 YYEEEE. This chain's CDR3 is CASSLQGPVNYGYTF. CDR3 sequence (DNA): TGTGCCAGCAGCTTGCAGGGTCCTGTTAACTATGGCTACACCTTC.

This clone showed up just once. The chain recombines TRBV12-5 with TRBJ1-3; D call uncertain. The CDR3 covers 15 residues. Germline V lookup: CDR1 LGHNT, CDR2 FRNRAP. V was pared by 2 bases and J by 0 bases, with 8 bases between. CDR3 amino acids: CASGLPPSSGNTIYF. The DNA of the CDR3 is TGTGCTAGTGGTTTGCCCCCGAGCTCTGGAAACACCATATATTTT.